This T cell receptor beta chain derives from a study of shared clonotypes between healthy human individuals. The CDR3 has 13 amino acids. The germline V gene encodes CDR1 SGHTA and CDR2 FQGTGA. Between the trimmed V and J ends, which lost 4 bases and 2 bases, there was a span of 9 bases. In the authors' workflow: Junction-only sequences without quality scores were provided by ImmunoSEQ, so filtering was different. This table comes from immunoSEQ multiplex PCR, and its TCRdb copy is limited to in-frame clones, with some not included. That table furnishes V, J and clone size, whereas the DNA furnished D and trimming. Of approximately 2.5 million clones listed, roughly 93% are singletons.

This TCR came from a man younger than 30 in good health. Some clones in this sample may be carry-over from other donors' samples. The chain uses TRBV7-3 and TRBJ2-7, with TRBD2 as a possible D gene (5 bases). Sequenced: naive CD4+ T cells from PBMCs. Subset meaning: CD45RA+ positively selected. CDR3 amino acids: CASSSSGTYEQYF. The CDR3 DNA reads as TGTGCCAGCAGCTCCTCCGGGACCTACGAGCAGTACTTC.